This T cell receptor (beta chain) emerged from a study of blood T cells in healthy people across ages. Study results and limitations: Roughly linearly, TCR beta diversity per million T cells fell as age increased.

A J-beta primer mix and a sample-barcoded 5' primer were used in a second PCR of roughly 6 to 12 cycles. TCRdb processed the 5' RACE reads anew with MiXCR; each CDR3 protein has one entry. The data hold 1.5 million to 2 million distinct CDR3 sequences, with 28% observed a single time. Germline-derived CDR1 and CDR2 are LGHDT and YNNKEL (reference sequence). This CDR3 has 12 amino acids. Trimming at V came to 4 bases and at J to 8 bases, leaving 4 bases not matched to a gene. No fewer than 6 million PBMCs went into each sample. For this clonotype: Its antigen is currently unknown.

The V and J genes are TRBV3-1 and TRBJ1-2, with 7 bases matching TRBD1. Sequencing was done on a sample of blood. The source is a woman aged 25-40 years in good health. The CDR3 loop is CASSPGQWGYTF. CDR3 in DNA: TGTGCCAGCAGCCCGGGACAGTGGGGCTACACCTTC.